This T cell receptor beta chain is from a study of T cells in Graves' hyperthyroidism and ophthalmopathy. Across the whole study: Blood from the periphery was taken at initial diagnosis, before any treatment. Study-level points and caveats: Researchers found most expanded thyroid clonotypes above 0.001 in blood as well.

The diagnoses drew upon clinical symptoms, serum thyroxine and TRAb, thyroid ultrasound and orbital computed tomography. This clonotype was detected ten times or more. Its antigen is unknown. Amplification of TCR beta CDR3 regions used RNA as the template. The primer set for the first-round RT-PCR of the TCR CDR3 was HTBI. TCRdb ran MiXCR on the multiplex PCR reads and lists one entry per CDR3 protein. Of hundreds of thousands of distinct CDR3 sequences in the sample, under 15% are singletons; the top ten hold around 14%. The material sequenced was blood. This sequence was found in a man aged 18 to 30 with Graves' ophthalmopathy.

Here the CDR3 reads CSARGGIAGVPETQYF. CDR3 nucleotides: TGCAGTGCTAGAGGAGGAATAGCGGGAGTCCCAGAGACCCAGTACTTC. This chain links TRBV20-1 with TRBJ2-5, with 9 bases aligning to TRBD2. J was trimmed by 4 bases and V by 1 base; bases with no gene match: 10. The CDR3 is made up of 16 amino acids. Germline V gene data show CDR1 as DFQATT and CDR2 as SNEGSKA (reference sequence).